The T cell receptor (beta chain) described here comes from a study of T-cell reconstitution after alpha-beta-depleted transplantation in children. Construction of the TCRbeta library involved unique molecular identifiers. TCRdb analysed the PCR reads with MiXCR anew, one entry per CDR3 protein. This sample has 200,000 to 250,000 distinct CDR3 sequences, with roughly 8.3% found just once. This CDR3 is built from 11 residues. Germline loops: CDR1 SNHLY, CDR2 FYNNEI. The V gene lost 7 bases and the J gene lost 3 bases, with 6 bases spanning the gap. The sample here was PBMCs, mostly from graft donor cells, taken 360 days after TCRalphabeta/CD19-depleted stem cell transplant. The chain is built from TRBV2 and TRBJ2-5, with D unresolved. The clonotype was recovered from a male patient between 2 and 10 years old who had a stem cell transplant for acute myeloid leukemia, so the T cells may come from the graft donor. The CDR3: CASIREETQYF. The CDR3, as DNA: TGTGCCAGCATAAGGGAAGAGACCCAGTACTTC.